The clone carrying this T cell receptor (beta chain) was found many times. Antigen unknown. For TCRbeta, the library was prepared with unique molecular identifiers. One entry per CDR3 protein results from TCRdb running MiXCR on the PCR reads. The table has 550,000 to 600,000 distinct CDR3 sequences, 23% seen once; the top ten hold roughly 13%. These data originate in a study of T-cell reconstitution after alpha-beta-depleted transplantation in children. Regarding the study as a whole: Alpha-beta T cells present about two months after transplant were reported to originate from several hundred expanded graft clones. From newly produced T cells came most of the T-cell counts and diversity one year after transplant. Certain patients had high TCRbeta diversity at day 60, and it came from recipient T cells and thymic progenitors that survived.

Per germline, CDR1 MNHEY and CDR2 SVGAGI. There are 15 residues in the CDR3. Trimming shortened V by 0 bases and J by 2 bases, and 11 bases separated the two germline ends. The receptor's source is a boy under two years old who had a stem cell transplant for acute myeloid leukemia, so the T cells may come from the graft donor. The chain combines TRBV6-5 with TRBJ2-7, with a tentative D call TRBD2 (5 bases). Material: PBMCs, mostly from graft donor cells, obtained 360 days after TCRalphabeta/CD19-depleted stem cell transplant. This CDR3 reads CASSYSVASPYEQYF. The DNA for the CDR3 is TGTGCCAGCAGTTACTCGGTAGCGTCCCCCTACGAGCAGTACTTC.